This TCR beta chain was sequenced during a study of blood T cell repertoires in COVID-19. Whole-study context: Both acute and convalescent COVID-19 samples were obtained from the United States, Italy and Spain. In each case, the material was cDNA or gDNA derived from T cells, B-cell-depleted T cells, or PBMCs.

Authors' methods: Reference gene primer amplification in the assay estimated nucleated cell counts. Repertoires were generated with immunoSEQ multiplex PCR, while TCRdb's copy carries only in-frame clones and drops some. V and J calls and clone size are copied from that table; D and trimming were computed from the DNA. The table includes about 27,000 clones, approximately 80% detected once. In its sample, this clone was seen a few times. V was cut by 3 bases and J by 14 bases, with 11 bases left in between. The germline V gene encodes CDR1 GTSNPN and CDR2 SVGIG (reference sequence). The CDR3 contains 11 residues.

This chain links TRBV30 with TRBJ2-6, with D possibly matching TRBD1 (6 bases). The clonotype originates from a man in his 70s with active COVID-19. The sequencing sample was made of peripheral blood. CDR3 in amino acids: CAWRWGQLLTF. The CDR3 DNA is TGTGCCTGGAGATGGGGACAACTCCTGACTTTC.